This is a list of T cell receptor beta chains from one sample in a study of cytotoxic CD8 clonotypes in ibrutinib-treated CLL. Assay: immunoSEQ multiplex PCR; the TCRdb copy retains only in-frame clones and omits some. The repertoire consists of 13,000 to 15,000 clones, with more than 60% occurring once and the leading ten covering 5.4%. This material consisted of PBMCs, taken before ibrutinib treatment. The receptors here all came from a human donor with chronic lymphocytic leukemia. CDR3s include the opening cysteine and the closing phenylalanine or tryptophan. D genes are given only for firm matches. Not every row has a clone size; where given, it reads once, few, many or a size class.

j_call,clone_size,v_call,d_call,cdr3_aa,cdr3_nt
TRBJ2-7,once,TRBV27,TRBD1,CASSPDRVSYEQYF,TGTGCCAGCAGCCCGGACAGGGTCTCCTACGAGCAGTACTTC
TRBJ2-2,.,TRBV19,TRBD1,CASSIPGTGGAGELFF,TGTGCCAGTAGTATCCCCGGGACAGGGGGGGCCGGGGAGCTGTTTTTT
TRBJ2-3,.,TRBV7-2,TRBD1,CASSPTGDRVDTQYF,TGTGCCAGCAGCCCGACGGGGGACAGGGTGGATACGCAGTATTTT
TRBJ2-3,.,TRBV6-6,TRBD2,CASSYGSGRADTQYF,TGTGCCAGCAGTTACGGTAGCGGGAGGGCAGATACGCAGTATTTT
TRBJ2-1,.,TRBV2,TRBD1,CASRGGPTGINEQFF,TGTGCCAGCAGAGGGGGCCCCACGGGAATTAATGAGCAGTTCTTC
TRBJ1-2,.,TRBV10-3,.,CALSDQEGSPGYTF,TGTGCCCTAAGTGACCAGGAGGGGTCACCTGGCTACACCTTC
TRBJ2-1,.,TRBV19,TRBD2,CARIWTSGGARNEQFF,TGTGCCAGGATATGGACTAGCGGGGGGGCTCGCAATGAGCAGTTCTTC
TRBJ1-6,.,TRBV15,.,CATSSGGDLSSYNSPLHF,TGTGCCACCAGCAGTGGAGGGGACCTAAGCTCCTATAATTCACCCCTCCACTTT
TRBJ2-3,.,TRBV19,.,CASSIGNRFRNTQYF,TGTGCCAGTAGTATAGGTAATAGGTTTCGGAATACGCAGTATTTT
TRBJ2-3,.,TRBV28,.,CASTKRNTDTQYF,TGTGCCAGCACCAAAAGAAACACAGATACGCAGTATTTT
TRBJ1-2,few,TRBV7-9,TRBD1,CASSPGGGGYTF,TGTGCCAGCAGCCCAGGGGGCGGAGGCTACACCTTC
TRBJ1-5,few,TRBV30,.,CAWSVQGRPVGQPQHF,TGTGCCTGGAGTGTACAGGGCCGTCCGGTAGGTCAGCCCCAGCATTTT
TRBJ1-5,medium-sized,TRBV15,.,CATSRDQGRQHF,TGTGCCACCAGCAGAGATCAGGGGCGGCAGCATTTT
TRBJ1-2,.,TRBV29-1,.,CSGEDYYGYTF,TGCAGCGGGGAGGACTACTATGGCTACACCTTC
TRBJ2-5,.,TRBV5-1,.,CASSLGGTQYF,TGCGCCAGCAGCTTGGGCGGGACCCAGTACTTC
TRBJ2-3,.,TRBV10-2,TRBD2,CASRPSGREDTQYF,TGCGCCAGCAGGCCTAGCGGGAGGGAAGATACGCAGTATTTT
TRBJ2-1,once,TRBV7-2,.,CASSPASASNEQFF,TGTGCCAGCAGCCCCGCCTCGGCCTCCAATGAGCAGTTCTTC
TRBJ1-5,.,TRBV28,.,CASSDTSYSNQPQHF,TGTGCCAGCAGTGATACAAGCTATAGCAATCAGCCCCAGCATTTT
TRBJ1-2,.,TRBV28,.,CASRPGTSGGYTF,TGTGCCAGCCGCCCTGGGACGTCGGGCGGCTACACCTTC
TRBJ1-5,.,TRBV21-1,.,CASSKGAPSREGNQPQHF,TGTGCCAGCAGCAAAGGGGCCCCCTCCAGGGAGGGCAATCAGCCCCAGCATTTT
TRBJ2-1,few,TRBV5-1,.,CASSPVGGLGNEQFF,TGCGCCAGCAGCCCGGTGGGGGGCTTGGGCAATGAGCAGTTCTTC
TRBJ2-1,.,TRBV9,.,CASSPRGREYNEQFF,TGTGCCAGCAGCCCCCGCGGCCGCGAGTACAATGAGCAGTTCTTC
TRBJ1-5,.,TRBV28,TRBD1,CASSAGTGVYSNQPQHF,TGTGCCAGCAGCGCCGGGACAGGAGTATATAGCAATCAGCCCCAGCATTTT
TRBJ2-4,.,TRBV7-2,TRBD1,CASSFWAGGADIQYF,TGTGCCAGCAGCTTCTGGGCAGGGGGCGCGGACATTCAGTACTTC
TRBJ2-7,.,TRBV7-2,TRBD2,CASSPPLLAGGQYF,TGTGCCAGCAGCCCCCCTCTACTAGCGGGGGGGCAGTACTTC
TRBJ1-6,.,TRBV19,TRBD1,CASSIDGTGHSPLHF,TGTGCCAGTAGTATAGATGGGACAGGCCATTCACCCCTCCACTTT
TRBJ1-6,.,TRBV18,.,CASSPGGGNSPLHF,TGTGCCAGCTCACCGGGCGGGGGAAATTCACCCCTCCACTTT
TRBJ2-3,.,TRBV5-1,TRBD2,CASSLGLAVSTDTQYF,TGCGCCAGCAGCTTGGGACTAGCAGTTAGCACAGATACGCAGTATTTT
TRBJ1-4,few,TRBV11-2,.,CASSPNPVGTNEKLFF,TGTGCCAGCAGCCCGAACCCGGTGGGAACTAATGAAAAACTGTTTTTT
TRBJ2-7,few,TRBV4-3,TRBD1,CASSQDWGQGGGQYF,TGCGCCAGCAGCCAAGATTGGGGACAGGGTGGGGGGCAGTACTTC
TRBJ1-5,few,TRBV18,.,CASSPDSNQPQHF,TGTGCCAGCTCACCGGACAGTAATCAGCCCCAGCATTTT
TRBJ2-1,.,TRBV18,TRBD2,CASSDQVGSGTEQFF,TGTGCCAGCTCGGACCAGGTCGGTAGCGGGACTGAGCAGTTCTTC
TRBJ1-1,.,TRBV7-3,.,CASSLVGGGTEAFF,TGTGCCAGCAGCTTAGTCGGCGGGGGCACTGAAGCTTTCTTT
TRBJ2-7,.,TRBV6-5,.,CASSYRGGRVTYEQYF,TGTGCCAGCAGTTACAGGGGGGGCAGGGTGACCTACGAGCAGTACTTC
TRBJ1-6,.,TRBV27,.,CASTGGENSPLHF,TGTGCCAGCACCGGGGGAGAGAATTCACCCCTCCACTTT
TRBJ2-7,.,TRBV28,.,CASSLVSSYEQYF,TGTGCCAGCAGTTTGGTCAGCTCCTACGAGCAGTACTTC
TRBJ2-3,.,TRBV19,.,CASSRLPATPTDTQYF,TGTGCCAGTAGCAGACTACCCGCTACCCCCACAGATACGCAGTATTTT
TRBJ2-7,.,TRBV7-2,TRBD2,CASSYLAGGREQYF,TGTGCCAGCAGCTATCTAGCGGGAGGGCGCGAGCAGTACTTC
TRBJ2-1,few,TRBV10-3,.,CAIRGAPYNEQFF,TGTGCCATCAGGGGGGCACCCTACAATGAGCAGTTCTTC
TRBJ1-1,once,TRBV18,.,CASSPGNTEAFF,TGTGCCAGCTCACCGGGGAACACTGAAGCTTTCTTT
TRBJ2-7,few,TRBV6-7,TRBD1,CASSYRVWTGESYEQYF,TGTGCCAGCAGTTACCGAGTATGGACAGGTGAGTCCTACGAGCAGTACTTC
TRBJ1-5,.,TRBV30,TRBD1,CAWSQGAGQPQHF,TGTGCCTGGAGTCAGGGGGCTGGGCAGCCCCAGCATTTT